Presented here are 22 T cell receptor beta chains from one specimen sequenced in a study of blood T cell repertoires in COVID-19. Generated by immunoSEQ multiplex PCR, the TCRdb table keeps only in-frame clones and is missing some. The table shows 82,000 or so clones, with around 89% occurring only once. Sequences were obtained from PBMCs or T cells enriched from blood (not recorded which). The source of these receptors is a woman aged 45-65 years with acute COVID-19.

The rearrangement uses TRBV7-9 and TRBJ2-1; the match to TRBD2 covers 7 bases. This CDR3 has 16 amino acids. Germline trimming cut 5 bases from V and 0 bases from J; bases unmatched to any gene: 7. Germline-derived CDR1 and CDR2 are SEHNR and FQNEAQ (reference sequence). The CDR3 reads CASSRSGWSSYNEQFF. CDR3 nucleotide sequence: TGTGCCAGCAGCCGTAGCGGGTGGAGCTCCTACAATGAGCAGTTCTTC.

The rearrangement joins TRBV3-1 (or the pseudogene TRBV3-2) to TRBJ2-7; a possible D gene is TRBD2 (6 bases). Germline CDR1 LGHDT, CDR2 YNNKEL (reference sequence). V was shortened by 4 bases and J by 4 bases, with 11 bases between the two germline ends. The CDR3 loop spans 13 amino acids. The CDR3 sequence: CASSLTRVYEQYF. CDR3 DNA: TGTGCCAGCAGCCTGACTAGAGTTTACGAGCAGTACTTC.

The V and J genes are TRBV12-3 or TRBV12-4 and TRBJ2-1; TRBD2 might be the D (5 bases). V gave up 5 bases and J gave up 7 bases, with 12 bases separating them. CDR3 size: 13 residues. The CDR3 is CASSPPGVNEQFF. The DNA for the CDR3 is TGTGCCAGCAGTCCCCCCGGGGTGAATGAGCAGTTCTTC.

The V and J genes are TRBV11-3 and TRBJ2-5; 10 bases match TRBD1. Germline CDR1 reads SGHNT; CDR2 reads YENEEA. The CDR3 runs 15 residues. Germline trimming cut 4 bases from V and 3 bases from J; bases unmatched to any gene: 5. DNA for the CDR3: TGTGCCAGCAGCTCAGGGACAGGGGCCGAAGAGACCCAGTACTTC. Translating gives CASSSGTGAEETQYF.

CDR3 residues: CASSLRQGAYEQYF. In nucleotides, the CDR3 is TGTGCCAGCAGCTTGCGACAGGGTGCCTACGAGCAGTACTTC. The chain links TRBV11-3 to TRBJ2-7; 7 bases match TRBD1. The CDR3 length is 14 residues. Germline V gene sequence: CDR1 SGHNT, CDR2 YENEEA. J gave up 2 bases and V 3 bases, and 4 bases lay outside the gene matches.

The rearrangement uses TRBV9 and TRBJ2-3; TRBD2 matches at 15 bases. CDR3 length: 18 residues. Unmatched junction bases numbered 4, after V lost 0 bases and J lost 2 bases. Germline CDR1 and CDR2: SGDLS and YYNGEE. The DNA for the CDR3 is TGTGCCAGCAGCGTAGGGACTAGCGGGAGGGAACACACAGATACGCAGTATTTT. Translating it yields CASSVGTSGREHTDTQYF. Filled out from reference TRBV9 and TRBJ2-3, the complete variable domain reads DSGVTQTPKHLITATGQRVTLRCSPRSGDLSVYWYQQSLDQGLQFLIQYYNGEERAKGNILERFSAQQFPDLHSELNLSSLELGDSALYFCASSVGTSGREHTDTQYFGPGTRLTVL.

CDR3: CASSALGELFF. The CDR3, as DNA: TGTGCCAGCAGCGCCCTGGGGGAGCTGTTTTTT. The chain employs TRBV9 and TRBJ2-2, with D uncertain. V was cut by 3 bases and J by 8 bases, with 5 bases left in between. CDR1 and CDR2 (germline): SGDLS, YYNGEE. The CDR3 is 11 residues long.

The chain has TRBV6-4 and TRBJ1-2, with 7 bases matching TRBD1. Germline loops: CDR1 MRHNA, CDR2 SNTAGT. The CDR3 spans 13 residues. V shed 5 bases and J 5 bases; nucleotides not matched to a gene: 5. The CDR3 sequence: CASSLTGRYGYTF. In DNA form, the CDR3 reads TGTGCCAGCAGTTTGACAGGGCGGTATGGCTACACCTTC.

This clone was observed a handful of times. The chain carries TRBV5-4 and TRBJ1-1; 7 bases agree with TRBD1. This CDR3 contains 14 residues. V shed 2 bases, J shed 6 bases, and the junction held 7 bases outside the gene matches. CDR1 and CDR2 from the germline V gene are SGHNT and YYREEE (reference sequence). CDR3 DNA: TGTGCCAGCAGCTTTGTAGGGGGCAACGCTGAAGCTTTCTTT. This codes for CASSFVGGNAEAFF.

A few counts support this clone. The chain recombines TRBV28 with TRBJ1-2; 7 positions match TRBD1. CDR3 size: 15 residues. Germline V CDR1 and CDR2: MDHEN, SYDVKM. V was pared by 6 bases and J by 1 base, with 8 bases of the junction left unmatched. In nucleotides, the CDR3 is TGTGCCAGCAGCTCGCCGGGACAGAATAACTATGGCTACACCTTC. Residues: CASSSPGQNNYGYTF.

V is TRBV18 and J is TRBJ1-1; 7 bases agree with TRBD1. The germline gives CDR1 KGHSH, CDR2 LQKENI. With 1 base clipped from V and 2 bases from J, the junction kept 1 base outside the gene matches. CDR3 length: 14 residues. CDR3 loop: CASSPQGANTEAFF. CDR3 sequence (DNA): TGTGCCAGCTCACCACAGGGGGCTAACACTGAAGCTTTCTTT. Based on the CDR3 plus reference TRBV18 and TRBJ1-1, the full variable domain is NAGVMQNPRHLVRRRGQEARLRCSPMKGHSHVYWYRQLPEEGLKFMVYLQKENIIDESGMPKERFSAEFPKEGPSILRIQQVVRGDSAAYFCASSPQGANTEAFFGQGTRLTVV.

The genes are TRBV12-2 and TRBJ2-5; the D call in the table, TRBD2, was not verified against the DNA. TRBV12-2 represents a pseudogene. This CDR3 is 20 amino acids long. The DNA of the CDR3 is TGTGCAAGTCGCTTAGGGACTCCTAGCGGGATAAAGGGGTTCCAAGAGACCCAGTACTTC. This translates into CASRLGTPSGIKGFQETQYF.

V is TRBV9 and J is TRBJ1-1; D unclear. The CDR3 has 13 residues. Germline V CDR1 and CDR2: SGDLS, YYNGEE. V lost 4 bases and J lost 1, with 8 bases in between. As DNA, the CDR3 is TGTGCCAGCAGCCCTTCAGGGAACACTGAAGCTTTCTTT. The encoded protein is CASSPSGNTEAFF.

This chain links TRBV11-2 with TRBJ2-3; no clear D gene. The CDR3 contains 12 residues. In germline, CDR1 is SGHAT, CDR2 FQNNGV. Trimming removed 2 bases at V and 6 bases at J, with 6 bases between. CDR3 loop: CASSLSLDTQYF. The CDR3 nucleotides are TGTGCCAGCAGCTTATCTTTGGATACGCAGTATTTT.

The chain has TRBV2 and TRBJ2-2; 11 nucleotides match TRBD2. Germline-derived CDR1 and CDR2 are SNHLY and FYNNEI. This CDR3 contains 17 residues. Trimming took 9 bases from V and 2 from J; bases not matched to a gene: 11. The CDR3 sequence is CARGTTSGSKNTGELFF. DNA for the CDR3: TGTGCCAGGGGGACTACTAGCGGGAGCAAAAACACCGGGGAGCTGTTTTTT.

This chain joins TRBV30 and TRBJ2-1, with 7 nucleotides matching TRBD2. The CDR3 extends over 14 amino acids. Trimming cost V 2 bases and J 9 bases; bases outside gene matches: 10. Germline values: CDR1 GTSNPN, CDR2 SVGIG (reference sequence). CDR3 loop: CAWSTVGGLGEQFF. CDR3 in DNA: TGTGCCTGGAGTACCGTGGGAGGGCTTGGTGAGCAGTTCTTC.

V usage is TRBV29-1 and J usage is TRBJ1-3; no firm D call. Deletions cut 4 bases from V and 1 base from J, with 5 bases between. The CDR3 loop spans 12 amino acids. Germline V CDR1 and CDR2: SQVTM, ANQGSEA. The CDR3 loop reads CSVAFSGNTIYF. Here the CDR3 DNA reads TGCAGCGTTGCTTTTTCTGGAAACACCATATATTTT. The whole variable domain, remainder taken from reference TRBV29-1 and TRBJ1-3, is SAVISQKPSRDICQRGTSLTIQCQVDSQVTMMFWYRQQPGQSLTLIATANQGSEATYESGFVIDKFPISRPNLTFSTLTVSNMSPEDSSIYLCSVAFSGNTIYFGEGSWLTVV.

This chain joins TRBV27 and TRBJ1-1, with D hard to call. The CDR3 has 13 amino acids. Deletions cut 7 bases from V and 7 bases from J, with 16 bases between. Germline V gene data show CDR1 as MNHEY and CDR2 as SMNVEV (reference sequence). The CDR3 loop reads CASTEPGSNEAFF. In DNA, the CDR3 is TGTGCCAGCACCGAGCCCGGGTCTAATGAAGCTTTCTTT.

In its sample, this clone was seen once. V is TRBV5-8 and J is TRBJ2-2; no reliable D call. Trimming pared 2 bases from V and 3 bases from J, leaving 11 bases between. Per the germline V gene, CDR1 is SGHTS and CDR2 is YDEGEE. The CDR3 contains 15 residues. The CDR3 bases are TGTGCCAGCAGCTTTTTTGTGGGCTACACCGGGGAGCTGTTTTTT. Translation gives CASSFFVGYTGELFF.

The chain recombines TRBV9 with TRBJ1-5; D perhaps matches TRBD1 (6 bases). V was trimmed by 2 bases and J by 4 bases, leaving 13 bases between them. Germline CDR1 and CDR2: SGDLS and YYNGEE. The CDR3 has 15 residues. This CDR3 reads CASSVTQGANQPQHF. The CDR3, as DNA: TGTGCCAGCAGCGTTACACAGGGAGCGAATCAGCCCCAGCATTTT.

The V call is TRBV7-8, the J call TRBJ1-4; TRBD1 aligns across 7 bases. The CDR3 is 15 amino acids. V trimming: 6 bases; J trimming: 3 bases; junction bases outside the gene matches: 7. Germline V gene data show CDR1 as SGHVS and CDR2 as FQNEAQ. As DNA, the CDR3 is TGTGCCAGCAGTTCGACAGGGAAGGCTAATGAAAAACTGTTTTTT. The encoded protein is CASSSTGKANEKLFF.

The genes are TRBV5-1 and TRBJ1-3, with D unresolved. V shed 4 bases and J shed 4 bases, with 12 bases lying between them. This CDR3 is 14 amino acids long. CDR1 and CDR2 from the germline V gene are SGHRS and YFSETQ. The CDR3, as DNA: TGCGCCAGCAGCCAAGGGAGTACCGGAAACACCATATATTTT. It codes for CASSQGSTGNTIYF.